This T cell receptor beta chain was captured by sequencing in a study of immune evolution from preneoplasia to lung adenocarcinoma. Libraries were prepared by immunoSEQ multiplex PCR; TCRdb keeps only in-frame clonotypes and omits some of them. Here the sample spans 7,000 to 8,500 clones, just under 75% being singletons. The length of the CDR3 is 16 residues. Looked up from germline, CDR1 is SGHDN and CDR2 is FVKESK. The V gene end was trimmed by 2 bases and the J gene end by 5 bases; junction bases not matched to a gene: 2. Worth noting for this clone: Its antigen is not identified.

Overall study results and limits: Top clone share appeared to fall from AAH through AIS, MIA, adenocarcinoma.

Input material: FFPE atypical adenomatous hyperplasia tissue from the lung. Documented subset: atypical adenomatous hyperplasia (AAH), lung preneoplasia. The receptor was derived from a donor aged 70 or over with lung adenocarcinoma. Some clones in this sample may be carry-over from other donors' samples. This chain joins TRBV14 and TRBJ2-2, with TRBD2 matching over 13 bases. CDR3 DNA: TGTGCCAGCAGCCAACCGGGACTAGCGGGAACCGGGGAGCTGTTTTTT. It specifies CASSQPGLAGTGELFF.